Below, 23 T cell receptor beta chains from the same sample are listed, as sequenced in a study of early T cells in non-severe SARS-CoV-2 infection. TCRdb reanalysed the 5' RACE reads using MiXCR and keeps one entry per CDR3 protein. The sample lists some 70,000 distinct CDR3 sequences; around 8.7% were seen once. The specimen was whole blood. These receptors were taken from an adult who was a healthcare worker with PCR-confirmed SARS-CoV-2 infection or an uninfected control (not recorded which).

This chain joins TRBV7-9 and TRBJ2-5, with 7 bases aligning to TRBD1. CDR1 SEHNR and CDR2 FQNEAQ come from the germline V gene (reference sequence). The CDR3 spans 15 residues. The J segment lost 5 bases and the V segment lost 5 bases, leaving 11 bases of the junction unmatched. The CDR3 reads CASSGRTGQMETQYF. In DNA form, the CDR3 reads TGTGCCAGCAGCGGACGGACAGGTCAAATGGAGACCCAGTACTTC. Filled out from reference TRBV7-9 and TRBJ2-5, the complete variable domain reads DTGVSQNPRHKITKRGQNVTFRCDPISEHNRLYWYRQTLGQGPEFLTYFQNEAQLEKSRLLSDRFSAERPKGSFSTLEIQRTEQGDSAMYLCASSGRTGQMETQYFGPGTRLLVL.

V usage is TRBV4-2 and J usage is TRBJ2-5, with 7 bases matching TRBD2. V was clipped by 5 bases and J by 1 base; unmatched bases: 16. CDR3 length: 18 residues. CDR1 is LGHNA and CDR2 is YNFKEQ in the germline V gene. The CDR3 DNA sequence: TGTGCCAGCAGCACCCGATACGGAGAGCGGGGCCGCCAAGAGACCCAGTACTTC. Its protein product is CASSTRYGERGRQETQYF.

In its sample, this clonotype was seen many times. The rearrangement links TRBV12-3 or TRBV12-4 to TRBJ2-5; D possibly uses TRBD1 or TRBD2 (7 bases each). The CDR3 extends over 14 amino acids. The V gene lost 4 bases and the J gene lost 2 bases, with 11 bases spanning the gap. Here the CDR3 reads CASSSQGGQETQYF. DNA of the CDR3: TGTGCCAGCAGTTCTCAGGGGGGGCAAGAGACCCAGTACTTC.

This clonotype was recorded a few times. The V and J genes are TRBV6-5 and TRBJ2-7; D remains ambiguous. Trimming took 7 bases from V and 7 from J, leaving 17 bases between them. Germline loops: CDR1 MNHEY, CDR2 SVGAGI. This CDR3 has 13 amino acids. The CDR3 loop is CASKGSGMGEQYF. The CDR3 coding sequence is TGTGCCAGCAAAGGGTCCGGAATGGGGGAGCAGTACTTC.

This chain links TRBV7-9 with TRBJ2-2; possibly TRBD1 or TRBD2 for D (5 bases each). Per germline, CDR1 SEHNR and CDR2 FQNEAQ (reference sequence). This CDR3 is 16 amino acids long. V gave up 3 bases and J gave up 4 bases, with 15 bases separating them. The CDR3 DNA follows: TGTGCCAGCAGCTTTTGGGGGACCTTGAGCACCGGGGAGCTGTTTTTT. This translates into CASSFWGTLSTGELFF.

This clonotype was seen ten or more times. This chain connects TRBV12-3 or TRBV12-4 to TRBJ2-1, with 8 bases lining up with TRBD2. V trimming: 6 bases; J trimming: 6 bases; junction bases outside the gene matches: 7. This CDR3 spans 14 amino acids. The CDR3 DNA is TGTGCCAGCAGCTCAGCGGGAGTTCGCAATGAGCAGTTCTTC. As protein: CASSSAGVRNEQFF.

The sample holds many counts of this clonotype. The chain recombines TRBV5-1 with TRBJ2-3, with 9 bases lining up with TRBD1. The CDR3 runs to 16 residues. Germline V gene lookup returns CDR1 SGHRS and CDR2 YFSETQ. Trimming removed 2 bases from V and 3 bases from J; junction bases left unmatched: 7. Written as DNA, the CDR3 is TGCGCCAGCAGCTTAGTTACAGGGGGCCGGACAGATACGCAGTATTTT. It codes for CASSLVTGGRTDTQYF.

This clonotype has a count of ten or more. The rearrangement links TRBV4-2 to TRBJ1-6, with TRBD1 as a possible D gene (5 bases). CDR1 is LGHNA, CDR2 YNFKEQ, per germline. Trimming removed 4 bases at V and 7 bases at J, with 14 bases between. This CDR3 has 15 amino acids. The CDR3 DNA reads as TGTGCCAGCAGCCCCAAGGGGCAGGGCAATTCACCCCTCCACTTT. Translation: CASSPKGQGNSPLHF.

This chain connects TRBV5-1 to TRBJ1-1; possible D gene TRBD1, 5 bases. CDR3 length equals 13 residues. Germline values: CDR1 SGHRS, CDR2 YFSETQ. The V end was cut by 0 bases, the J end by 7 bases, with 10 bases between. The chain's CDR3 is CASSLEGPLEAFF. The CDR3 bases are TGCGCCAGCAGCTTGGAGGGACCCCTTGAAGCTTTCTTT. The whole variable domain, remainder taken from reference TRBV5-1 and TRBJ1-1, is KAGVTQTPRYLIKTRGQQVTLSCSPISGHRSVSWYQQTPGQGLQFLFEYFSETQRNKGNFPGRFSGRQFSNSRSEMNVSTLELGDSALYLCASSLEGPLEAFFGQGTRLTVV.

Only a few counts were recorded for this clonotype. This chain links TRBV20-1 with TRBJ2-5; 9 nucleotides line up with TRBD1. Unmatched junction bases numbered 6, after V lost 0 bases and J lost 4 bases. CDR3 length equals 15 residues. From germline, CDR1 is DFQATT and CDR2 SNEGSKA (reference sequence). CDR3 in DNA: TGCAGTGCTAGAGATCCGGGACAGGGAGGAGAGACCCAGTACTTC. It translates to CSARDPGQGGETQYF.

This clonotype was seen a handful of times. The chain uses TRBV14 and TRBJ2-5; 12 bases fit TRBD2. The germline gives CDR1 SGHDN, CDR2 FVKESK. V shed 6 bases and J 3 bases; nucleotides not matched to a gene: 8. The CDR3 is 16 amino acids. CDR3 DNA sequence: TGTGCCAGCAGTCCCGGACTAGCGGGAAGGAAAGAGACCCAGTACTTC. The encoded protein is CASSPGLAGRKETQYF.

This clonotype was counted at least ten times. This chain links TRBV12-3 or TRBV12-4 with TRBJ2-3; 11 nucleotides align to TRBD2. This CDR3 spans 15 amino acids. The V segment lost 5 bases and the J segment 8 bases; nucleotides outside the gene matches: 9. CDR3: CASSRSGRAGGTQYF. The CDR3 nucleotides read TGTGCCAGCAGTCGTAGCGGGAGGGCGGGGGGTACGCAGTATTTT.

This clonotype was recorded many times. The rearrangement links TRBV4-1 to TRBJ2-3, with D hard to call. The CDR3 extends over 14 amino acids. The V end lost 0 bases, the J end lost 1 base, and 5 bases lay between the germline ends. The germline CDR1 and CDR2 sequences are MGHRA and YSYEKL. For the CDR3, the DNA is TGCGCCAGCAGCCAAGATATAGGCACAGATACGCAGTATTTT. It encodes CASSQDIGTDTQYF.

This clonotype was picked up many times. The chain carries TRBV30 and TRBJ1-1; tentatively, D is TRBD1 (5 bases). CDR3 length: 13 residues. CDR1 is GTSNPN and CDR2 is SVGIG in the germline V gene (reference sequence). CDR3 in amino acids: CAPGDAWDTEAFF. The DNA of the CDR3 is TGTGCTCCTGGGGACGCCTGGGACACTGAAGCTTTCTTT.

This clonotype was seen many times. This sequence joins TRBV28 and TRBJ2-1, with TRBD2 matching over 7 bases. Germline CDR1 is MDHEN and CDR2 is SYDVKM. V trimming: 7 bases; J trimming: 2 bases; junction bases outside the gene matches: 11. The length of the CDR3 is 16 residues. CDR3 DNA sequence: TGTGCCAGCACTATCGCCTCTAGCGGAACCTACAATGAGCAGTTCTTC. Translated, it gives CASTIASSGTYNEQFF.

The chain joins TRBV6-5 to TRBJ2-7; 7 positions match TRBD1. With V trimmed by 6 bases and J by 2 bases, 7 bases remained unmatched. Germline lookup yields CDR1 MNHEY and CDR2 SVGAGI. The CDR3 contains 14 residues. CDR3 sequence: CASSLDRVAYEQYF. DNA of the CDR3: TGTGCCAGCAGCCTCGACAGGGTAGCCTACGAGCAGTACTTC.

Many counts were recorded for this clonotype. The J gene is TRBJ1-2, the V gene TRBV20-1; D remains unclear. The CDR3 runs 13 residues. Germline lookup yields CDR1 DFQATT and CDR2 SNEGSKA (reference sequence). V lost 3 bases and J 5 bases, leaving 13 bases between the germline ends. This chain's CDR3 is CSASPRWDYGYTF. In DNA form, the CDR3 reads TGCAGTGCTAGTCCCAGGTGGGATTATGGCTACACCTTC.

This clonotype was found a few times. The junction and the germline gene differ at one end; a read error may be behind it. The chain has TRBV7-2 and TRBJ1-6; D not certain. CDR1 and CDR2 (germline): SGHTA, FQGNSA. The CDR3 extends over 12 amino acids. The CDR3: CASSSNNSPLHF. The CDR3 DNA reads TGTGCCAGCAGCTCTAATAATTCACCCCTCCATTTT.

The chain is built from TRBV20-1 and TRBJ2-5; D remains ambiguous. Looked up from germline, CDR1 is DFQATT and CDR2 is SNEGSKA (reference sequence). The CDR3 runs 16 residues. V was shortened by 0 bases and J by 1 base, with 15 bases between the two germline ends. The CDR3 nucleotides are TGCAGTGCTAGAGATATAAGGCGCAGTACCCAAGAGACCCAGTACTTC. Protein product: CSARDIRRSTQETQYF.

There are many counts of this clonotype. This chain links TRBV7-6 with TRBJ1-5; 10 positions agree with TRBD1. Germline values: CDR1 SGHVS, CDR2 FNYEAQ. CDR3 size: 15 residues. Trimming at V came to 3 bases and at J to 6 bases, leaving 5 bases not matched to a gene. The CDR3 spells CASSFGQGDGQPQHF. In nucleotides, the CDR3 is TGTGCCAGCAGCTTCGGACAGGGGGACGGTCAGCCCCAGCATTTT.

This clonotype was counted at least ten times. J is TRBJ2-3 and V is TRBV20-1, with a weak D call TRBD1 (6 bases). The germline V and J ends were trimmed by 1 base and 5 bases, with 10 bases remaining between them. The V gene's germline CDR1 is DFQATT and CDR2 SNEGSKA (reference sequence). The CDR3 is 13 residues long. In DNA, the CDR3 is TGCAGTGCTAGAGTGGGGGCCGGAGATACGCAGTATTTT. Amino acids: CSARVGAGDTQYF.

The table lists this clonotype with a few counts. The chain combines TRBV2 with TRBJ2-7; tentatively, D is TRBD1 (6 bases). The CDR3 length is 12 residues. Germline V gives CDR1 SNHLY, CDR2 FYNNEI. Trimming shortened V by 8 bases and J by 3 bases, and 11 bases separated the two germline ends. The CDR3 coding sequence is TGTGCCAGCGCCGGGACAAACTACGAGCAGTACTTC. Translating gives CASAGTNYEQYF.

Here the CDR3 DNA reads TGCAGTGCTAGAAACCGGGAGGGCCTCCACGAGCAGTACTTC. It yields the protein CSARNREGLHEQYF. The chain couples TRBV20-1 to TRBJ2-7; 8 nucleotides agree with TRBD2. The V segment lost 2 bases and the J segment 5 bases; nucleotides outside the gene matches: 8. From germline, CDR1 is DFQATT and CDR2 SNEGSKA (reference sequence). The CDR3 contains 14 residues.